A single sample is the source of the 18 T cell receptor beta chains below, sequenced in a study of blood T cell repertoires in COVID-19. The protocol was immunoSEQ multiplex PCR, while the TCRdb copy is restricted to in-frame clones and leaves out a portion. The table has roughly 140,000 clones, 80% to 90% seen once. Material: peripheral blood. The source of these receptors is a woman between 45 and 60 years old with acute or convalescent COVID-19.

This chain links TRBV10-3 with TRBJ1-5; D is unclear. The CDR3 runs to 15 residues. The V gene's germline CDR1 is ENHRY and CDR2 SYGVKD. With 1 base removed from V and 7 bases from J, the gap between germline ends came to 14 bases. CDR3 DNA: TGTGCCATCAGTGAGTATAAGAGTGAGGGACAGCCCCAGCATTTT. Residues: CAISEYKSEGQPQHF.

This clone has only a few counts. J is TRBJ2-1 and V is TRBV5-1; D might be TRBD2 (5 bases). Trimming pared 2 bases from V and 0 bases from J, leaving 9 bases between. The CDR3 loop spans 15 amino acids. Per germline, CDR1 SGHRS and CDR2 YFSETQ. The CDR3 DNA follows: TGCGCCAGCAGCTTCTCGGGGAGCTCCTACAATGAGCAGTTCTTC. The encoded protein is CASSFSGSSYNEQFF.

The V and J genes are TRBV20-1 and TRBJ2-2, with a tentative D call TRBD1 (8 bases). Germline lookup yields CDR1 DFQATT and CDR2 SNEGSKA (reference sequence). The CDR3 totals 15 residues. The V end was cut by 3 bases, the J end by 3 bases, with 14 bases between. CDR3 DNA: TGCAGTGCTAGTAGGGGGGGACAGGACACCGGGGAGCTGTTTTTT. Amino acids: CSASRGGQDTGELFF.

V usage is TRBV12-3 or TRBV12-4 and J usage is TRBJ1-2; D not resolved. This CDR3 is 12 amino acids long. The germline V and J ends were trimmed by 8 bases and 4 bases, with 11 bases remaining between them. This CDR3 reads CASWAGSYGYTF. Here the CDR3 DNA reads TGTGCCAGCTGGGCCGGGAGCTATGGCTACACCTTC.

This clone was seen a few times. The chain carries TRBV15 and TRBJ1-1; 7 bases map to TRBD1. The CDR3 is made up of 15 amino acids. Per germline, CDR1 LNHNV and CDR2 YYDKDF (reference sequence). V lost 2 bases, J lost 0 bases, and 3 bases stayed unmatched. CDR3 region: CATSRPGTVNTEAFF. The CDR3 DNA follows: TGTGCCACCAGCAGACCTGGGACAGTGAACACTGAAGCTTTCTTT.

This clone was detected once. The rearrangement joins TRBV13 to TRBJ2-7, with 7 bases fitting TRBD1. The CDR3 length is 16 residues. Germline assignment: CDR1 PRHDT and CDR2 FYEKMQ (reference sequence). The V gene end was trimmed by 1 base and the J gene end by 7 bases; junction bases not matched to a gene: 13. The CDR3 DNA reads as TGTGCCAGCAGCTTAGATCCCAGGACAGGTCGTTATGAGCAGTACTTC. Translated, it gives CASSLDPRTGRYEQYF.

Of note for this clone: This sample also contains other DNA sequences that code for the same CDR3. CDR3 DNA sequence: TGTGCCAGCAGCGGCCCGGTGGGGCAGTACGAGCAGTACTTC. The encoded protein is CASSGPVGQYEQYF. V and J are TRBV9 and TRBJ2-7; perhaps TRBD1 as D (5 bases). Trimming stripped 3 bases from V and 4 bases from J, with 14 bases between. Germline loops: CDR1 SGDLS, CDR2 YYNGEE. The CDR3 sequence is 14 residues long.

The CDR3 loop is CALGGTGQKPFQETQYF. CDR3 sequence (DNA): TGTGCACTCGGCGGGACAGGGCAGAAGCCTTTTCAAGAGACCCAGTACTTC. The chain has TRBV5-4 and TRBJ2-5; 9 positions match TRBD1. CDR3 size: 17 residues. Germline lookup yields CDR1 SGHNT and CDR2 YYREEE (reference sequence).

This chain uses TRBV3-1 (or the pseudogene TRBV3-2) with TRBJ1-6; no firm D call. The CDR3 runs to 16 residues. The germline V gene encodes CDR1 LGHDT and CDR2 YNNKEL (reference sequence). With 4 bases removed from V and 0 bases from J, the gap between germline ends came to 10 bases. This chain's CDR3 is CASSPYSSSYNSPLHF. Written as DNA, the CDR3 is TGTGCCAGCAGCCCCTACTCTAGCTCCTATAATTCACCCCTCCACTTT.

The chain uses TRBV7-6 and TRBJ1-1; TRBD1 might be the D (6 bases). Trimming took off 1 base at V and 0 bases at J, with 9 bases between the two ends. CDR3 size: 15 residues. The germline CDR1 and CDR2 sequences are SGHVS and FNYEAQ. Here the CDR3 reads CASSLEGHLNTEAFF. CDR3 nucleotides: TGTGCCAGCAGCTTAGAGGGACACCTGAACACTGAAGCTTTCTTT. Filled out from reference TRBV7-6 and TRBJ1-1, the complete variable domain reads GAGVSQSPRYKVTKRGQDVALRCDPISGHVSLYWYRQALGQGPEFLTYFNYEAQQDKSGLPNDRFSAERPEGSISTLTIQRTEQRDSAMYRCASSLEGHLNTEAFFGQGTRLTVV.

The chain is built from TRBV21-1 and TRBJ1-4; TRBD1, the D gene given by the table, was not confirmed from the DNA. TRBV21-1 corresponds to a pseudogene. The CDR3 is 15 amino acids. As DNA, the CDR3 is TGTGCCAGCAGTCGACCGGGACAGGGAGGTGAAAAACTGTTTTTT. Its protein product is CASSRPGQGGEKLFF.

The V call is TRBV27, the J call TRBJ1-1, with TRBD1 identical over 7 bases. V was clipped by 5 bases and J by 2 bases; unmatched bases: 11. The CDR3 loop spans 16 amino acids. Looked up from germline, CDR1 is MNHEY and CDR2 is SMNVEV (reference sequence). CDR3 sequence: CASSPGTASRNTEAFF. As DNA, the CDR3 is TGTGCCAGCAGTCCCGGGACAGCCTCACGTAACACTGAAGCTTTCTTT.

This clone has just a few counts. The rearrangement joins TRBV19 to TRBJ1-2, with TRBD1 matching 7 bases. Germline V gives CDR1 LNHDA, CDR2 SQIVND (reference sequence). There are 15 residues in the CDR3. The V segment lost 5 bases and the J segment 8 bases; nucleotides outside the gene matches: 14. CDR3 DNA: TGTGCCAGTAGTGACCGGGACAGAAACTTAGGGGGCTACACCTTC. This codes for CASSDRDRNLGGYTF. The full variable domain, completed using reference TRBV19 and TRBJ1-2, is DGGITQSPKYLFRKEGQNVTLSCEQNLNHDAMYWYRQDPGQGLRLIYYSQIVNDFQKGDIAEGYSVSREKKESFPLTVTSAQKNPTAFYLCASSDRDRNLGGYTFGSGTRLTVV.

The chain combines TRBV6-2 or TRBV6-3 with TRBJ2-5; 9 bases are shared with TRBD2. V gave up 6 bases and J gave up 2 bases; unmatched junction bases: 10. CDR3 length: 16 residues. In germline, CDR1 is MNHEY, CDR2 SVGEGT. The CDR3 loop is CASSPGSRGGQETQYF. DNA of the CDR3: TGTGCCAGCAGCCCCGGGTCGCGGGGGGGACAAGAGACCCAGTACTTC.

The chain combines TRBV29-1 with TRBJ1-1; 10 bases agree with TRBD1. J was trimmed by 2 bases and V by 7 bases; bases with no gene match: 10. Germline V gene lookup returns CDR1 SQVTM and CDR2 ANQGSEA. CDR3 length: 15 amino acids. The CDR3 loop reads CSGTGTGDSNTEAFF. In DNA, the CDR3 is TGCAGCGGTACCGGGACAGGGGACAGCAACACTGAAGCTTTCTTT. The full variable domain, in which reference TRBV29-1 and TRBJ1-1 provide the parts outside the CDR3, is SAVISQKPSRDICQRGTSLTIQCQVDSQVTMMFWYRQQPGQSLTLIATANQGSEATYESGFVIDKFPISRPNLTFSTLTVSNMSPEDSSIYLCSGTGTGDSNTEAFFGQGTRLTVV.

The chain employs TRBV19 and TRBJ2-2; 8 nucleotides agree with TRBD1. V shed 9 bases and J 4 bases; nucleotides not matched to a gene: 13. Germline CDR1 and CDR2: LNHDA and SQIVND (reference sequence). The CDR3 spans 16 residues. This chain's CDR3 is CASTSPGQEITGELFF. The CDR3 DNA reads TGTGCCAGCACTTCCCCGGGACAGGAAATCACCGGGGAGCTGTTTTTT.

CDR3 bases: TGTGCCAGTAGAGCGGGAGGGCCCTACAATGAGCAGTTCTTC. Residues: CASRAGGPYNEQFF. The chain uses TRBV19 and TRBJ2-1, with 10 bases fitting TRBD2. V lost 6 bases, J lost 2 bases, and 1 base stayed unmatched. Germline CDR1 and CDR2: LNHDA and SQIVND (reference sequence). This CDR3 spans 14 amino acids.

The CDR3: CASSQDGRGQGLNTEAFF. The CDR3 coding sequence is TGTGCCAGCAGCCAAGATGGAAGGGGTCAGGGCTTGAACACTGAAGCTTTCTTT. The gene calls are TRBV3-1 (or the pseudogene TRBV3-2) and TRBJ1-1; D might be TRBD1 (5 bases). Germline assignment: CDR1 LGHDT and CDR2 YNNKEL (reference sequence). This CDR3 comprises 18 residues. V lost 0 bases, J lost 0 bases, and 17 bases lay in between.